These 30 T cell receptor beta chains were sequenced from one sample in a study of CD8 T cells in Susac syndrome. Random hexamers primed reverse transcription of about 0.45 to 1 ug RNA. Each CDR3 protein gets one entry after TCRdb re-called the immunoSEQ multiplex PCR reads with MiXCR. The sample comprises about 52,000 distinct CDR3 sequences, around 93% of which are singletons, and around 0.55% rests with the top ten. The source material was CD8+ T cells from PBMCs. All receptors derive from a human donor with multiple sclerosis.

The genes are TRBV6-5 and TRBJ2-7; D remains unclear. The CDR3 runs to 18 residues. Germline values: CDR1 MNHEY, CDR2 SVGAGI. Trimming removed 0 bases from V and 4 bases from J, with 22 bases in between. The DNA of the CDR3 is TGTGCCAGCAGTTACTCCGGCCGGAGCCTACCTTACTATTACGAGCAGTACTTC. This sequence encodes CASSYSGRSLPYYYEQYF.

The J gene is TRBJ2-7, the V gene TRBV4-1; D possibly corresponds to TRBD1 (6 bases). CDR1 and CDR2 from the germline V gene are MGHRA and YSYEKL. The CDR3 totals 14 residues. Trimming removed 6 bases from V and 2 bases from J, with 14 bases in between. CDR3 nucleotides: TGCGCCAGCAGTTGGGGCAGGGGAACCTACGAGCAGTACTTC. The encoded protein is CASSWGRGTYEQYF.

This sequence joins TRBV25-1 and TRBJ1-1; D not certain. This CDR3 has 13 residues. CDR1 and CDR2 from the germline V gene are MGHDK and SYGVNS. V was clipped by 7 bases and J by 4 bases, with 13 bases between them. CDR3 in amino acids: CASTALESTEAFF. Written as DNA, the CDR3 is TGTGCCAGCACCGCGCTTGAGAGCACTGAAGCTTTCTTT.

V is TRBV6-6 and J is TRBJ1-4; D is perhaps TRBD1 (5 bases). Germline CDR1 reads MNHNY; CDR2 reads SVGAGI (reference sequence). V lost 5 bases, J lost 4 bases, and 11 bases lay in between. There are 14 residues in the CDR3. CDR3 in DNA: TGTGCCAGCAGTACGGGACCTAATAATGAAAAACTGTTTTTT. This translates into CASSTGPNNEKLFF.

CDR3: CSARDQRTSYEQYF. CDR3 nucleotides: TGCAGTGCTAGAGATCAGAGGACCTCCTACGAGCAGTACTTC. The V call is TRBV20-1, the J call TRBJ2-7, with D unresolved. The CDR3 extends over 14 amino acids. The germline V and J ends were trimmed by 0 bases and 0 bases, with 9 bases remaining between them. The germline CDR1 and CDR2 sequences are DFQATT and SNEGSKA (reference sequence).

V gene TRBV6-1 combines with J gene TRBJ1-6; possible D gene TRBD1, 6 bases. Germline V CDR1 and CDR2: MNHNS, SASEGT. This CDR3 comprises 16 residues. The V gene lost 2 bases and the J gene lost 7 bases, with 15 bases spanning the gap. The CDR3 protein is CASSELTGPGNSPLHF. CDR3 DNA: TGTGCCAGCAGTGAACTGACAGGTCCGGGGAATTCACCCCTCCACTTT.

This clonotype came up once. The V call is TRBV23-1, the J call TRBJ2-1, with D perhaps given as TRBD1 or TRBD2 (6 bases each). TRBV23-1 is treated as an ORF (open reading frame) with a function not yet certain. This CDR3 spans 17 amino acids. V shed 6 bases and J shed 3 bases, with 21 bases lying between them. The CDR3: CASSQTRGTYYYNEQFF. The CDR3 coding sequence is TGCGCCAGCAGCCAGACTAGGGGGACATACTACTACAATGAGCAGTTCTTC.

The genes are TRBV12-3 or TRBV12-4 and TRBJ1-1, with D unclear. V was shortened by 1 base and J by 6 bases, with 6 bases between the two germline ends. This CDR3 has 12 amino acids. CDR3 in DNA: TGTGCCAGCAGTTTAGGACATCCTGAAGCTTTCTTT. The encoded protein is CASSLGHPEAFF.

V usage is TRBV7-9 and J usage is TRBJ2-2; a possible D gene is TRBD1 (5 bases). CDR1 is SEHNR and CDR2 is FQNEAQ in the germline V gene (reference sequence). The V end was cut by 5 bases, the J end by 2 bases, with 15 bases between. There are 16 residues in the CDR3. CDR3 DNA: TGTGCCAGCAGCCAAAGGACACGGCGTAACACCGGGGAGCTGTTTTTT. Translated, it gives CASSQRTRRNTGELFF. The complete variable domain, with remaining parts taken from reference TRBV7-9 and TRBJ2-2, reads DTGVSQNPRHKITKRGQNVTFRCDPISEHNRLYWYRQTLGQGPEFLTYFQNEAQLEKSRLLSDRFSAERPKGSFSTLEIQRTEQGDSAMYLCASSQRTRRNTGELFFGEGSRLTVL.

The CDR3 spells CASSPRGGPNTGELFF. The CDR3 region has the DNA TGTGCCAGCTCACCCCGGGGCGGCCCAAACACCGGGGAGCTGTTTTTT. The chain has TRBV18 and TRBJ2-2, with D perhaps TRBD1 or TRBD2 (5 bases each). The germline V and J ends were trimmed by 3 bases and 2 bases, with 13 bases remaining between them. The CDR3 consists of 16 residues. CDR1 KGHSH and CDR2 LQKENI come from the germline V gene. The full variable domain, in which reference TRBV18 and TRBJ2-2 provide the parts outside the CDR3, is NAGVMQNPRHLVRRRGQEARLRCSPMKGHSHVYWYRQLPEEGLKFMVYLQKENIIDESGMPKERFSAEFPKEGPSILRIQQVVRGDSAAYFCASSPRGGPNTGELFFGEGSRLTVL.

CDR3 residues: CSAGARGFPYEQYF. In nucleotides, the CDR3 is TGCAGCGCCGGGGCCAGGGGATTTCCATACGAGCAGTACTTC. This sequence joins TRBV29-1 and TRBJ2-7; tentative D call: TRBD1 (6 bases). V was trimmed by 7 bases and J by 4 bases, leaving 20 bases between them. The CDR3 has 14 amino acids. CDR1 and CDR2 from the germline V gene are SQVTM and ANQGSEA.

This chain connects TRBV19 to TRBJ1-2, with D possibly TRBD1 on 5 matching bases. The V gene lost 5 bases and the J gene lost 4 bases, with 20 bases spanning the gap. The CDR3 length is 16 residues. Germline lookup yields CDR1 LNHDA and CDR2 SQIVND (reference sequence). The DNA for the CDR3 is TGTGCCAGTAGTTATTCCGGGACTATACGATTCTATGGCTACACCTTC. Translating gives CASSYSGTIRFYGYTF. Using reference TRBV19 and TRBJ1-2 for the parts outside the CDR3, the full variable domain is DGGITQSPKYLFRKEGQNVTLSCEQNLNHDAMYWYRQDPGQGLRLIYYSQIVNDFQKGDIAEGYSVSREKKESFPLTVTSAQKNPTAFYLCASSYSGTIRFYGYTFGSGTRLTVV.

The chain combines TRBV27 with TRBJ2-3; TRBD2 agrees at 7 bases. With 4 bases clipped from V and 2 bases from J, the junction kept 9 bases outside the gene matches. There are 16 residues in the CDR3. CDR1 and CDR2 from the germline V gene are MNHEY and SMNVEV (reference sequence). The CDR3 sequence is CASSSRASGYTDTQYF. CDR3 DNA sequence: TGTGCCAGCAGTTCCCGGGCTAGCGGATACACAGATACGCAGTATTTT.

The chain joins TRBV7-2 to TRBJ1-2; the D gene is possibly TRBD1 (5 bases). Trimming cost V 0 bases and J 3 bases, with 11 bases left between them. This CDR3 has 15 amino acids. CDR1 and CDR2 (germline): SGHTA, FQGNSA. The CDR3, as DNA: TGTGCCAGCAGCTTAGCCAGTATGGGGGACTATGGCTACACCTTC. Encoded protein: CASSLASMGDYGYTF.

The rearrangement joins TRBV15 to TRBJ2-2; D is ambiguous. The germline V and J ends were trimmed by 5 bases and 6 bases, with 10 bases remaining between them. Germline values: CDR1 LNHNV, CDR2 YYDKDF (reference sequence). The CDR3 loop spans 13 amino acids. The CDR3 DNA follows: TGTGCCACCAGCCCCCCAGAGTCCGGGGAGCTGTTTTTT. Its translation is CATSPPESGELFF. Based on the CDR3 plus reference TRBV15 and TRBJ2-2, the full variable domain is DAMVIQNPRYQVTQFGKPVTLSCSQTLNHNVMYWYQQKSSQAPKLLFHYYDKDFNNEADTPDNFQSRRPNTSFCFLDIRSPGLGDTAMYLCATSPPESGELFFGEGSRLTVL.

This clonotype has only one observation. Germline and junction disagree at one end, which may indicate a read error. The chain combines TRBV7-7 with TRBJ2-1; 9 bases are shared with TRBD2. Germline V CDR1 and CDR2: SSHAT, FNYEAQ (reference sequence). The CDR3 runs 18 residues. The CDR3 sequence is CASSLAVPSSGGYNEQLF. CDR3 nucleotides: TGTGCCAGCAGCTTAGCAGTCCCGAGTAGCGGGGGATACAATGAGCAGCTCTTC. The entire variable domain, with the rest obtained from reference TRBV7-7 and TRBJ2-1, is as follows: GAGVSQSPRYKVTKRGQDVTLRCDPISSHATLYWYQQALGQGPEFLTYFNYEAQPDKSGLPSDRFSAERPEGSISTLTIQRTEQRDSAMYRCASSLAVPSSGGYNEQLFGPGTRLTVL.

The chain is built from TRBV12-3 or TRBV12-4 and TRBJ1-1; 10 bases map to TRBD1. J was trimmed by 6 bases and V by 5 bases; bases with no gene match: 12. The CDR3 extends over 16 amino acids. CDR3 residues: CASSPRWDRGLPEAFF. CDR3 in DNA: TGTGCCAGCAGTCCTAGATGGGACAGGGGATTGCCTGAAGCTTTCTTT.

J is TRBJ2-7 and V is TRBV19, with 9 positions matching TRBD1. Looked up from germline, CDR1 is LNHDA and CDR2 is SQIVND (reference sequence). Unmatched junction bases numbered 5, after V lost 5 bases and J lost 3 bases. The CDR3 sequence is 14 residues long. CDR3 nucleotides: TGTGCCAGTAGTTTCGGGACAGGGTACTACGAGCAGTACTTC. Its translation is CASSFGTGYYEQYF.

The chain is built from TRBV10-3 and TRBJ1-1; a weak D match, TRBD1 (5 bases). Germline V CDR1 and CDR2: ENHRY, SYGVKD. There are 12 residues in the CDR3. V was cut by 9 bases and J by 4 bases, with 12 bases left in between. This CDR3 is CAMGGAGTEAFF. The CDR3 nucleotides are TGTGCCATGGGGGGTGCCGGCACTGAAGCTTTCTTT.

This chain links TRBV19 with TRBJ1-6; no definite D call. Between the trimmed V and J ends, which lost 9 bases and 16 bases, there was a span of 25 bases. This CDR3 region has 14 residues. The V gene's germline CDR1 is LNHDA and CDR2 SQIVND (reference sequence). The DNA of the CDR3 is TGTGCCAGGCGGGTCGGGGAAGTGACCGGATCTCTCCACTTT. Encoded protein: CARRVGEVTGSLHF.

CDR3 residues: CSAREVQAPGDGYTF. DNA for the CDR3: TGCAGTGCTAGAGAGGTACAGGCGCCGGGGGATGGCTACACCTTC. The gene calls are TRBV20-1 and TRBJ1-2, with D maybe TRBD1 (5 bases). The V gene lost 0 bases and the J gene lost 6 bases, with 17 bases spanning the gap. This CDR3 is built from 15 residues. Per germline, CDR1 DFQATT and CDR2 SNEGSKA (reference sequence).

Only one count was recorded for this clonotype. The chain is built from TRBV4-2 and TRBJ2-7; D ambiguous. CDR1 and CDR2 (germline): LGHNA, YNFKEQ. Trimming stripped 0 bases from V and 4 bases from J, with 13 bases between. This CDR3 has 15 amino acids. The CDR3 nucleotides are TGTGCCAGCAGCCAAGAGTGGACCTCCGCTTACGAGCAGTACTTC. Translating gives CASSQEWTSAYEQYF.

The chain combines TRBV30 with TRBJ1-2, with a possible D match to TRBD1 (6 bases). CDR3 length: 15 residues. The V gene lost 0 bases and the J gene lost 4 bases, with 15 bases spanning the gap. Per germline, CDR1 GTSNPN and CDR2 SVGIG (reference sequence). The CDR3: CAWSVGGGGFYGYTF. DNA for the CDR3: TGTGCCTGGAGTGTAGGTGGGGGCGGCTTCTATGGCTACACCTTC. The whole variable domain, remainder taken from reference TRBV30 and TRBJ1-2, is SQTIHQWPATLVQPVGSPLSLECTVEGTSNPNLYWYRQAAGRGLQLLFYSVGIGQISSEVPQNLSASRPQDRQFILSSKKLLLSDSGFYLCAWSVGGGGFYGYTFGSGTRLTVV.

V is TRBV7-2 and J is TRBJ2-5; D not certain. This CDR3 comprises 14 residues. Germline CDR1 SGHTA, CDR2 FQGNSA. With 1 base removed from V and 4 bases from J, the gap between germline ends came to 10 bases. This CDR3 reads CASSLGVFGETQYF. DNA for the CDR3: TGTGCCAGCAGCTTAGGGGTCTTTGGAGAGACCCAGTACTTC. The whole variable domain, remainder taken from reference TRBV7-2 and TRBJ2-5, is GAGVSQSPSNKVTEKGKDVELRCDPISGHTALYWYRQSLGQGLEFLIYFQGNSAPDKSGLPSDRFSAERTGGSVSTLTIQRTQQEDSAVYLCASSLGVFGETQYFGPGTRLLVL.

The V call is TRBV5-6, the J call TRBJ2-2; maybe TRBD2 (5 bases). The CDR3 totals 14 residues. From germline, CDR1 is SGHDT and CDR2 YYEEEE. The V end was cut by 4 bases, the J end by 4 bases, with 11 bases between. In nucleotides, the CDR3 is TGTGCCAGCAGCCCCGGACTGGGCACCGGGGAGCTGTTTTTT. Translating gives CASSPGLGTGELFF.

V is TRBV4-3 and J is TRBJ2-1, with D uncertain. This CDR3 comprises 14 residues. CDR1 and CDR2 (germline): LGHNA, YSLEER. V lost 1 base, J lost 5 bases, and 9 bases lay in between. CDR3 sequence: CASSQVNGHNEQFF. The CDR3 nucleotides are TGCGCCAGCAGCCAAGTGAACGGCCACAATGAGCAGTTCTTC.

The count of this clonotype is one. This chain connects TRBV7-9 to TRBJ2-7; D is possibly TRBD1 (6 bases). The CDR3 spans 17 residues. CDR1 SEHNR and CDR2 FQNEAQ come from the germline V gene (reference sequence). V was pared by 5 bases and J by 2 bases, with 22 bases between. Written as DNA, the CDR3 is TGTGCCAGCAGCGGCGACTCGGGTGACAGGATAACCTACGAGCAGTACTTC. It specifies CASSGDSGDRITYEQYF.

The chain joins TRBV2 to TRBJ2-7; no reliable D call. V was pared by 4 bases and J by 5 bases, with 3 bases between. Germline V gives CDR1 SNHLY, CDR2 FYNNEI. This CDR3 contains 10 residues. The CDR3 nucleotides are TGTGCCAGCAGTGTCGACGAGCAGTACTTC. The encoded protein is CASSVDEQYF.

The V call is TRBV6-5, the J call TRBJ1-1, with 8 positions matching TRBD1. Germline V gene data show CDR1 as MNHEY and CDR2 as SVGAGI. V shed 5 bases, J shed 7 bases, and the junction held 3 bases outside the gene matches. The CDR3 totals 12 residues. This CDR3 reads CASSAGGIEAFF. The CDR3 region has the DNA TGTGCCAGCAGTGCAGGGGGCATTGAAGCTTTCTTT.

This clonotype occurred once. The chain employs TRBV7-9 and TRBJ1-6; D is unresolved. The germline V and J ends were trimmed by 5 bases and 7 bases, with 3 bases remaining between them. CDR3 length equals 11 residues. Germline V CDR1 and CDR2: SEHNR, FQNEAQ (reference sequence). CDR3 loop: CASSVNSPLHF. The CDR3 DNA is TGTGCCAGCAGCGTGAATTCACCCCTCCACTTT.